This entry concerns a single T cell receptor beta chain. Its antigen is not known. This sample stems from a study of T cells expressing NK-cell markers. Whole-study context: Researchers got TCR beta repertoires out of sorted CD3+CD56+NKG2C+, CD3+CD56+NKG2C- and CD3+CD56-NKG2C+ T cells. Study-wide points: For roughly 6 donors, the dominant NKG2C+ clonotypes made up roughly 1.0-7.5% of their CD8+ T cells.

The CDR3 is 17 amino acids. TCR beta cDNA was generated via 5'RACE template switching incorporating UMIs. Reprocessing the 5' RACE reads, TCRdb reports a single entry for every CDR3 protein and omits DNA. The table gives 500,000 to 700,000 distinct CDR3 sequences; the top ten clones make up approximately 3.5% of it. The receptor was isolated from a man between 18 and 35 years old in good health. The chain recombines TRBV12-3 or TRBV12-4 with TRBJ2-3; the D call from TCRdb, TRBD2, cannot be confirmed without DNA. Sequenced input: blood T cells: a sorted CD56 or NKG2C T cell subset, CD4+ or CD8+ T cells, or bulk PBMC T cells (not recorded which). The CDR3 region is CASSPMGGRLYTDTQYF.